Below, one TCR beta chain is given with its context. The data originate from a study of cytotoxic CD8 clonotypes in ibrutinib-treated CLL. Clones were read by immunoSEQ multiplex PCR, and TCRdb kept only the in-frame ones, dropping some. Altogether 20,000 to 25,000 clones are present, approximately 71% being singletons, with the ten largest covering 40% to 55%. This CDR3 region has 15 residues. Trimming at V came to 3 bases and at J to 5 bases, leaving 8 bases not matched to a gene. The V gene's germline CDR1 is MDHEN and CDR2 SYDVKM. The sequencing here drew on PBMCs, taken after 12 months of ibrutinib treatment. The gene calls are TRBV28 and TRBJ2-5, with 8 bases that match TRBD2. This TCR was sampled from a human donor with chronic lymphocytic leukemia. The CDR3 is CASSFGGAGWETQYF. DNA for the CDR3: TGTGCCAGCAGTTTCGGGGGGGCAGGTTGGGAGACCCAGTACTTC.